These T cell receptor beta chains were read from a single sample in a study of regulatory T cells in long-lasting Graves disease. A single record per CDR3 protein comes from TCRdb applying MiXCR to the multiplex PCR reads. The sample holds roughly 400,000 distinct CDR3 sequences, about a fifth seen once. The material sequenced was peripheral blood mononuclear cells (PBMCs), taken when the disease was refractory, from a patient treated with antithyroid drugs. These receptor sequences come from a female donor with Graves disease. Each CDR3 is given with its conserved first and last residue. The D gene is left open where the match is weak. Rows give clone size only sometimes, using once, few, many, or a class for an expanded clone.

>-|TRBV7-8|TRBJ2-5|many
CASSSSSHWDTQLGETQYF
TGTGCCAGCAGTTCCTCTTCGCACTGGGACACTCAATTAGGCGAGACCCAGTACTTC
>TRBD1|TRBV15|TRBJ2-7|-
CATSRPGQPNLGEQYF
TGTGCCACCAGCAGACCGGGACAGCCCAATCTGGGCGAGCAGTACTTC
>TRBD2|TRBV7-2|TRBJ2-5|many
CASSLASGTGGGETQYF
TGTGCCAGCAGCTTAGCCTCCGGGACGGGAGGGGGAGAGACCCAGTACTTC
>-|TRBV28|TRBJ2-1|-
CATKVGGSSYNEQFF
TGTGCCACCAAAGTTGGCGGAAGCTCCTACAATGAGCAGTTCTTC
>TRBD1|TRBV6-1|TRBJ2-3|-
CASSQRQGSLGDTQYF
TGTGCCAGCAGTCAGCGACAGGGGTCATTAGGAGATACGCAGTATTTT
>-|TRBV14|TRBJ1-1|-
CASSQEGGGAEAFF
TGTGCCAGCAGCCAAGAAGGGGGGGGCGCTGAAGCTTTCTTT
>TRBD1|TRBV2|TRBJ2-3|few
CASSDGWTGGTDTQYF
TGTGCCAGCAGTGATGGCTGGACAGGGGGCACAGATACGCAGTATTTT
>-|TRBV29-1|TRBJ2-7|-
CSAQGAGIYEQYF
TGCAGCGCCCAAGGGGCGGGGATCTACGAGCAGTACTTC
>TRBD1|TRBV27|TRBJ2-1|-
CASISPDRVSYNEQFF
TGTGCCAGCATCTCACCGGACAGGGTGTCCTACAATGAGCAGTTCTTC
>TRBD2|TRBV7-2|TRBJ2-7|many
CASSLVLGLAGVPYEQYF
TGTGCCAGCAGCTTAGTATTAGGACTAGCGGGAGTCCCCTACGAGCAGTACTTC
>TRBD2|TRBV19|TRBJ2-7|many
CASSISAGGPYEQYF
TGTGCCAGTAGTATCTCGGCGGGAGGCCCCTACGAGCAGTACTTC
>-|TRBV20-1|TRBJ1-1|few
CSASSNMDTEAFF
TGCAGTGCTAGTTCCAACATGGACACTGAAGCTTTCTTT
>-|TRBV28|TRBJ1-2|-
CASSLVTGSNYGYTF
TGTGCCAGCAGTTTGGTGACGGGCTCTAACTATGGCTACACCTTC
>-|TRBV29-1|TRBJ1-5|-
CSAREGGSQPQHF
TGCAGCGCCCGTGAGGGGGGCTCTCAGCCCCAGCATTTT
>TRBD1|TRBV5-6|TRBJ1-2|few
CASSRAVRQGEGYTF
TGTGCCAGCAGCCGGGCCGTGAGACAGGGGGAAGGCTACACCTTC